Below are 21 T cell receptor beta chains sequenced from a single sample in a study of cytomegalovirus exposure and HLA in healthy donors. Use of 60 Vbeta and 13 Jbeta primers characterized the PCR. Profiling relied on immunoSEQ multiplex PCR, and the TCRdb table lists in-frame clones only, not all of them. The data contain 200,000 to 250,000 clones, over 60% of them singletons. The sample was PBMCs. The source is a young man in good health and CMV-seronegative.

The CDR3 loop is CASSESGRDGAFF. For the CDR3, the DNA is TGTGCCAGCAGTGAATCGGGGCGGGATGGGGCTTTCTTT. This chain connects TRBV2 to TRBJ1-1; tentative D call: TRBD1 (5 bases). The CDR3 runs 13 residues. V shed 2 bases and J shed 11 bases, with 15 bases lying between them. The germline V gene has CDR1 SNHLY and CDR2 FYNNEI.

The genes are TRBV2 and TRBJ1-2, with TRBD1 as a possible D gene (6 bases). V lost 5 bases and J lost 8, with 12 bases in between. In germline, CDR1 is SNHLY, CDR2 FYNNEI. This CDR3 contains 12 residues. CDR3 loop: CASSYQGYGYTF. The DNA for the CDR3 is TGTGCCAGCAGTTACCAGGGGTACGGCTACACCTTC.

The CDR3: CASSSPTGESNQPQHF. As DNA, the CDR3 is TGTGCCAGCAGTTCACCGACAGGGGAGAGCAATCAGCCCCAGCATTTT. V gene TRBV28 combines with J gene TRBJ1-5; 8 bases fit TRBD1. This CDR3 has 16 residues. J gave up 1 base and V 4 bases, and 6 bases lay outside the gene matches. Per the germline V gene, CDR1 is MDHEN and CDR2 is SYDVKM.

The V gene is TRBV19, the J gene TRBJ2-1, with 10 bases identical to TRBD2. The J segment lost 5 bases and the V segment lost 8 bases, leaving 9 bases of the junction unmatched. This CDR3 comprises 15 residues. Germline loops: CDR1 LNHDA, CDR2 SQIVND (reference sequence). The CDR3 DNA is TGTGCCAGTCTGGAAATAGCGGGAGGAAACAATGAGCAGTTCTTC. Amino acid sequence: CASLEIAGGNNEQFF.

J is TRBJ2-3 and V is TRBV7-3, with D tentatively TRBD2 (5 bases). The V gene's germline CDR1 is SGHTA and CDR2 FQGTGA. The length of the CDR3 is 14 residues. Between the trimmed V and J ends, which lost 1 base and 5 bases, there was a span of 10 bases. The CDR3 bases are TGTGCCAGCAGCTTAAGTGGAGGTGGAGATACGCAGTATTTT. Protein sequence: CASSLSGGGDTQYF.

The chain combines TRBV7-3 with TRBJ2-2; the match to TRBD1 covers 11 bases. With V trimmed by 5 bases and J by 7 bases, 3 bases remained unmatched. The germline CDR1 and CDR2 sequences are SGHTA and FQGTGA. There are 14 residues in the CDR3. The CDR3 sequence is CASSPGTGGGELFF. In DNA, the CDR3 is TGTGCCAGCAGCCCCGGGACAGGGGGCGGGGAGCTGTTTTTT. The variable domain in full, completed from reference TRBV7-3 and TRBJ2-2, reads GAGVSQTPSNKVTEKGKYVELRCDPISGHTALYWYRQSLGQGPEFLIYFQGTGAADDSGLPNDRFFAVRPEGSVSTLKIQRTERGDSAVYLCASSPGTGGGELFFGEGSRLTVL.

V usage is TRBV6-1 and J usage is TRBJ1-1; D not certain. The CDR3 consists of 15 residues. CDR1 and CDR2 (germline): MNHNS, SASEGT. V lost 7 bases and J lost 4, with 19 bases in between. CDR3 amino acids: CASTLLGLGGTEAFF. CDR3 coding DNA: TGTGCCAGCACCCTCTTGGGATTAGGAGGCACTGAAGCTTTCTTT.

This chain joins TRBV28 and TRBJ2-7; 8 bases line up with TRBD2. Germline CDR1 MDHEN, CDR2 SYDVKM. The CDR3 has 13 amino acids. Trimming took 10 bases from V and 6 from J; bases not matched to a gene: 11. CDR3 loop: CATNPGRAGEQYF. As DNA, the CDR3 is TGTGCCACCAATCCCGGGAGGGCGGGCGAGCAGTACTTC.

CDR3 bases: TGTGCCAGCAGCTTGAGTCAGGGATCCTACAATGAGCAGTTCTTC. Residues: CASSLSQGSYNEQFF. The chain links TRBV5-4 to TRBJ2-1; a weak D match, TRBD1 (5 bases). The CDR3 contains 15 residues. Germline V gene lookup returns CDR1 SGHNT and CDR2 YYREEE (reference sequence). Trimming shortened V by 1 base and J by 1 base, and 9 bases separated the two germline ends.

The CDR3 loop is CASAWGPGGGGWEQYF. In DNA, the CDR3 is TGCGCCAGCGCATGGGGTCCGGGCGGGGGGGGCTGGGAGCAGTACTTC. The chain links TRBV5-1 to TRBJ2-7, with 9 bases that match TRBD2. The CDR3 runs 16 residues. Germline loops: CDR1 SGHRS, CDR2 YFSETQ. V gave up 7 bases and J gave up 7 bases; unmatched junction bases: 18.

This clone occurred a few times. The sample carries other DNA sequences with the same CDR3. The chain has TRBV5-6 and TRBJ1-2; weak D call: TRBD1 (5 bases). Trimming took 5 bases from V and 4 from J, leaving 12 bases between them. This CDR3 is built from 13 residues. Germline-derived CDR1 and CDR2 are SGHDT and YYEEEE. For the CDR3, the DNA is TGTGCCAGCAGTTTCGGGGGAAGCTATGGCTACACCTTC. Its protein is CASSFGGSYGYTF.

This clone showed up just a few times. The V and J genes are TRBV6-5 and TRBJ2-7, with 8 bases identical to TRBD2. The CDR3 is 14 amino acids. With V trimmed by 0 bases and J by 6 bases, 4 bases remained unmatched. Germline CDR1 MNHEY, CDR2 SVGAGI. The CDR3 loop reads CASSYSASGREQYF. CDR3 in DNA: TGTGCCAGCAGTTACTCGGCTAGCGGGCGCGAGCAGTACTTC.

This chain links TRBV5-1 with TRBJ2-1; 11 bases map to TRBD1. V shed 4 bases and J 6 bases; nucleotides not matched to a gene: 6. CDR1 is SGHRS, CDR2 YFSETQ, per germline. This CDR3 has 15 residues. The CDR3 coding sequence is TGCGCCAGCAGCGCCCCCGGGACAGGGGGCAATGAGCAGTTCTTC. Its protein is CASSAPGTGGNEQFF.

This clone was observed a handful of times. The chain combines TRBV2 with TRBJ1-2; D gene uncertain. Between the trimmed V and J ends, which lost 1 base and 8 bases, there was a span of 8 bases. Germline values: CDR1 SNHLY, CDR2 FYNNEI. The CDR3 runs to 12 residues. The CDR3 here is CASSEGRGGYTF. DNA of the CDR3: TGTGCCAGCAGTGAAGGGAGAGGCGGCTACACCTTC.

J is TRBJ1-4 and V is TRBV28, with D unresolved. Trimming left V 6 bases short and J 0 bases short, with 8 bases between. CDR3 length equals 14 residues. Germline CDR1 reads MDHEN; CDR2 reads SYDVKM. CDR3 coding DNA: TGTGCCAGCAGCCCGAGCCCAACTAATGAAAAACTGTTTTTT. This translates into CASSPSPTNEKLFF.

This chain connects TRBV2 to TRBJ2-5; TRBD2 matches at 14 bases. The germline V gene has CDR1 SNHLY and CDR2 FYNNEI. The V and J ends lost 4 bases and 5 bases, in that order; junction bases with no gene match: 6. The CDR3 runs to 16 residues. The CDR3 loop reads CASSGLAGGLGETQYF. CDR3 coding DNA: TGTGCCAGCAGTGGACTAGCGGGAGGGCTCGGGGAGACCCAGTACTTC.

The rearrangement uses TRBV27 and TRBJ2-6; 10 bases line up with TRBD1. The CDR3 runs to 19 residues. Trimming cost V 6 bases and J 2 bases; bases outside gene matches: 13. Germline-derived CDR1 and CDR2 are MNHEY and SMNVEV (reference sequence). Here the CDR3 reads CASSSRTGGKGAGANVLTF. In DNA, the CDR3 is TGTGCCAGCAGCTCAAGGACAGGGGGAAAAGGCGCTGGGGCCAACGTCCTGACTTTC.

The chain carries TRBV28 and TRBJ2-7; D not resolved. V was trimmed by 6 bases and J by 2 bases, leaving 5 bases between them. Per the germline V gene, CDR1 is MDHEN and CDR2 is SYDVKM. The CDR3 is 11 amino acids. The CDR3 bases are TGTGCCAGCAGCCCGGCCTACGAGCAGTACTTC. This gives the protein CASSPAYEQYF. The full variable domain, rest sourced from reference TRBV28 and TRBJ2-7, is DVKVTQSSRYLVKRTGEKVFLECVQDMDHENMFWYRQDPGLGLRLIYFSYDVKMKEKGDIPEGYSVSREKKERFSLILESASTNQTSMYLCASSPAYEQYFGPGTRLTVT.

The chain couples TRBV18 to TRBJ2-1; 11 bases agree with TRBD2. Looked up from germline, CDR1 is KGHSH and CDR2 is LQKENI. Trimming at V came to 2 bases and at J to 7 bases, leaving 10 bases not matched to a gene. There are 17 residues in the CDR3. The CDR3 reads CASSPASLAGGRNEQFF. CDR3 DNA: TGTGCCAGCTCACCAGCTTCCCTAGCGGGAGGTAGGAATGAGCAGTTCTTC.

The rearrangement joins TRBV27 to TRBJ1-4; a weak D match, TRBD1 (5 bases). CDR3 length equals 14 residues. V lost 5 bases to trimming and J lost 7 bases, with 14 bases between them. Per the germline V gene, CDR1 is MNHEY and CDR2 is SMNVEV (reference sequence). The CDR3 sequence is CASSTVDSGEKLFF. CDR3 coding DNA: TGTGCCAGCAGTACCGTCGACAGTGGTGAAAAACTGTTTTTT.

The chain couples TRBV2 to TRBJ1-5; D gene unclear. The CDR3 is 15 amino acids. Trimming left V 6 bases short and J 2 bases short, with 14 bases between. Germline V lookup: CDR1 SNHLY, CDR2 FYNNEI. The CDR3 loop is CASSPPAGRNQPQHF. The CDR3 DNA reads as TGTGCCAGCAGCCCTCCCGCGGGTCGCAATCAGCCCCAGCATTTT.